This T cell receptor beta chain was retrieved from a study of OX40 agonist ivuxolimab in advanced cancers. Across the study: Cancers in dose escalation were hepatocellular, melanoma, renal cell and head and neck. Study-wide results and limits: Nonresponders included some who also had low normalized T-cell clonal expansion. At 0.1 to 3.0 mg/kg and by week 6, CD4+ and CD8+ T cells in the blood had expanded clonally. The study found that CD8+ T cells averaged more expanded clones than CD4+.

A remark on this clone: The antigen remains unidentified.

Sequenced by immunoSEQ multiplex PCR; TCRdb stores in-frame clones only, minus some. This table holds 80,000 to 100,000 clones, around 90% found once. The CDR3 extends over 13 amino acids. CDR1 and CDR2 from the germline V gene are SQVTM and ANQGSEA. J lost 1 base, V lost 6 bases, and 3 bases had no gene match. The rearrangement joins TRBV29-1 to TRBJ2-7, with 10 bases lining up with TRBD1. The source was CD4+ or CD8+ T cells sorted from blood, collected in a trial of the OX40 agonist ivuxolimab. This TCR came from an adult with an advanced solid tumor such as melanoma, head and neck, liver or kidney cancer. The CDR3 loop reads CSVTGQGSYEQYF. The CDR3 DNA follows: TGCAGCGTCACGGGACAGGGGTCCTACGAGCAGTACTTC.